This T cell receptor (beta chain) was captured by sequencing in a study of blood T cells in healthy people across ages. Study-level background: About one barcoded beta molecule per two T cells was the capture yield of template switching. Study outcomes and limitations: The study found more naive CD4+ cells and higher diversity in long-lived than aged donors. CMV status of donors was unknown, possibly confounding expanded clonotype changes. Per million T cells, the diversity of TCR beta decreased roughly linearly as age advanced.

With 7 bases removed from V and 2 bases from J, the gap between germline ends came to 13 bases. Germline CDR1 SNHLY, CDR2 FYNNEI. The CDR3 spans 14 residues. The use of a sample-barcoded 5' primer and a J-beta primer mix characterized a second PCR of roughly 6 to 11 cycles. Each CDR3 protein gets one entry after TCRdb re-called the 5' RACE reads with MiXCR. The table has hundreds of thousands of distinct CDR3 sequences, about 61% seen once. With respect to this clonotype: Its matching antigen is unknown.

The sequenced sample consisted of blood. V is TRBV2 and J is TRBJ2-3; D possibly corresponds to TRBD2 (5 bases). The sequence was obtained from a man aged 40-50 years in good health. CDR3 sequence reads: CASKELDSTDTQYF. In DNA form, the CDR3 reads TGTGCCAGCAAAGAACTAGATTCCACAGATACGCAGTATTTT.